This TCR beta chain was documented in a study of T-cell memory formation after mild COVID-19. Regarding the study as a whole: A balance of CD4 and CD8 characterized clones contracting day 15 to 85, whereas later expanders leaned CD4+. The authors left the SARS-CoV-2 specificity of second-wave clones peaking on day 37 unconfirmed. CD4+ contracting clones were mainly CM and EM; CD8+ ones, EMRA.

TCRdb reanalysed the 5' RACE reads using MiXCR and keeps one entry per CDR3 protein. Of under 200,000 distinct CDR3 sequences in the sample, around a third were seen once. V lost 3 bases and J lost 4, with 12 bases in between. The germline V gene encodes CDR1 SGHVS and CDR2 FQNEAQ. The CDR3 sequence is 14 residues long. About this clonotype itself: Its antigen is unidentified.

This TCR was sampled from an adult woman who had mild COVID-19 (a few samples of this study predate the infection). Cell type and time point are not known. Input material: PBMCs or a T cell subset sorted from them (not recorded which). The chain couples TRBV7-8 to TRBJ1-2; weak D call: TRBD1 (5 bases). In DNA, the CDR3 is TGTGCCAGCAGCTTGGGGGTAGTTATCTATGGCTACACCTTC. Translated: CASSLGVVIYGYTF.